One sample yielded the 19 T cell receptor beta chains listed below, sequenced in a study of T-cell memory formation after mild COVID-19 (dated by TCRdb to the early 2020s). The method behind the library was 5' RACE. TCRdb lists the instrument as Illumina NovaSeq 6000. The raw public data were reprocessed by TCRdb itself: fastp quality trimming at Q25, MiXCR clonotype calling, in-frame beta chains only. Rows with a matching CDR3 protein are joined into one entry that keeps the most common DNA and genes. The sample profile shows 550,000 to 600,000 distinct CDR3 sequences; roughly 21% of them were found once. Of the sample, approximately 8% falls within the top ten clones. Sequenced material: PBMCs or a T cell subset sorted from them (not recorded which). The receptors here all came from an adult woman who had mild COVID-19 (a few samples of this study predate the infection). The sample titles of this study are shuffled in the database, so cell type and time point are left out; the donor was told from shared clones.

V is TRBV21-1 and J is TRBJ1-2. TRBV21-1 is a known pseudogene. This CDR3 contains 12 residues. The CDR3 reads CEFRPPLYGYTF. The DNA of the CDR3 is TGCGAATTCCGACCTCCGCTCTATGGCTACACCTTC.

The chain links TRBV12-3 or TRBV12-4 to TRBJ1-5; the D gene is possibly TRBD1 (6 bases). V was pared by 6 bases and J by 7 bases, with 13 bases between. The CDR3 has 13 amino acids. The DNA for the CDR3 is TGTGCCAGCAGACTAAGGGGGGGCCAGCCCCAGCATTTT. It yields the protein CASRLRGGQPQHF.

This clonotype has only a few counts. The chain is built from TRBV12-3 or TRBV12-4 and TRBJ1-2; 10 bases are a match to TRBD1. J gave up 7 bases and V 6 bases, and 5 bases lay outside the gene matches. This CDR3 region has 13 residues. The CDR3 reads CASRRQGAGGYTF. As DNA, the CDR3 is TGTGCCAGCAGAAGACAGGGGGCTGGTGGCTACACCTTC.

This rearrangement joins TRBV7-8 to TRBJ2-7; D uncertain. The germline V gene has CDR1 SGHVS and CDR2 FQNEAQ. The CDR3 consists of 17 residues. With 0 bases removed from V and 1 base from J, the gap between germline ends came to 16 bases. CDR3 coding DNA: TGTGCCAGCAGCTTAGCCCACCGGTCGGATAGTTCCTACGAGCAGTACTTC. It translates to CASSLAHRSDSSYEQYF.

This clonotype was recorded a few times. The V and J genes are TRBV7-2 and TRBJ2-7, with a weak D call TRBD2 (6 bases). The germline V gene has CDR1 SGHTA and CDR2 FQGNSA. This CDR3 spans 13 amino acids. V gave up 3 bases and J gave up 4 bases, with 10 bases separating them. This CDR3 is CASSFGGVYEQYF. The DNA for the CDR3 is TGTGCCAGCAGCTTTGGCGGGGTATACGAGCAGTACTTC.

The V and J genes are TRBV24-1 and TRBJ1-1; D remains ambiguous. The CDR3 sequence is 14 residues long. Trimming took 3 bases from V and 10 from J, leaving 17 bases between them. CDR1 and CDR2 (germline): KGHDR, SFDVKD. The CDR3 protein is CATSDTNYRIGAFF. The DNA for the CDR3 is TGTGCCACCAGTGATACTAATTACAGAATTGGAGCTTTCTTT.

This clonotype was counted only a few times. The rearrangement links TRBV14 to TRBJ1-1; possibly TRBD1 for D (5 bases). This CDR3 is 17 amino acids long. From germline, CDR1 is SGHDN and CDR2 FVKESK. Trimming left V 1 base short and J 6 bases short, with 21 bases between. CDR3 region: CASSQGGATSSFPEAFF. CDR3 nucleotide sequence: TGTGCCAGCAGCCAAGGCGGGGCCACTTCGTCCTTCCCTGAAGCTTTCTTT.

In this sample, this clonotype turned up a few times. The rearrangement links TRBV9 to TRBJ2-1; D is perhaps TRBD1 (5 bases). Trimming pared 0 bases from V and 10 bases from J, leaving 14 bases between. The CDR3 has 14 residues. CDR1 is SGDLS and CDR2 is YYNGEE in the germline V gene. The CDR3 DNA sequence: TGTGCCAGCAGCGTAGAGGAAAGGACACTAGAGCAGTTCTTC. This codes for CASSVEERTLEQFF.

This clonotype was recorded a few times. This chain links TRBV4-3 with TRBJ2-2; a weak D match, TRBD1 (7 bases). Deletions cut 0 bases from V and 1 base from J, with 15 bases between. CDR3 length: 18 residues. Germline assignment: CDR1 LGHNA and CDR2 YSLEER. As DNA, the CDR3 is TGCGCCAGCAGCCAAGATCTAGGGGGGACAGTGAACACCGGGGAGCTGTTTTTT. Encoded protein: CASSQDLGGTVNTGELFF.

This sequence joins TRBV5-1 and TRBJ2-1; possible D gene TRBD2, 6 bases. This CDR3 has 14 residues. With 1 base removed from V and 7 bases from J, the gap between germline ends came to 12 bases. Germline V gene sequence: CDR1 SGHRS, CDR2 YFSETQ. The CDR3 here is CASSLSLGGNEQFF. The CDR3 bases are TGCGCCAGCAGCTTGTCCCTCGGGGGAAATGAGCAGTTCTTC.

The rearrangement joins TRBV27 to TRBJ2-5; 11 positions match TRBD1. The CDR3 spans 16 residues. Trimming cost V 3 bases and J 5 bases; bases outside gene matches: 8. Germline values: CDR1 MNHEY, CDR2 SMNVEV (reference sequence). The CDR3 protein is CASSFIGQGARETQYF. In DNA form, the CDR3 reads TGTGCCAGCAGTTTTATCGGACAGGGGGCCAGGGAGACCCAGTACTTC.

The CDR3 protein is CSVEDEGIGDTQYF. CDR3 bases: TGCAGCGTTGAAGACGAGGGTATCGGAGATACGCAGTATTTT. This rearrangement joins TRBV29-1 to TRBJ2-3; D is possibly TRBD2 (5 bases). Germline V gene lookup returns CDR1 SQVTM and CDR2 ANQGSEA. The CDR3 extends over 14 amino acids. Between the trimmed V and J ends, which lost 0 bases and 5 bases, there was a span of 12 bases.

The CDR3 reads CASRTRRDEQYF. In nucleotides, the CDR3 is TGTGCCAGCAGGACCCGCCGCGACGAGCAGTACTTC. The J gene is TRBJ2-7, the V gene TRBV12-3 or TRBV12-4, with D unclear. The CDR3 is 12 residues long. The V and J ends lost 6 bases and 5 bases respectively, with 11 bases between them.

This clonotype was counted only a few times. The genes are TRBV18 and TRBJ1-4; the D gene is possibly TRBD1 (5 bases). Trimming removed 6 bases from V and 8 bases from J, with 16 bases in between. The CDR3 runs 14 residues. CDR1 and CDR2 (germline): KGHSH, LQKENI. For the CDR3, the DNA is TGTGCCAGCTCCCAATCTCAGGGCCGAGAAAAACTGTTTTTT. Translating gives CASSQSQGREKLFF.

The J gene is TRBJ2-5, the V gene TRBV20-1; 8 nucleotides agree with TRBD1. From germline, CDR1 is DFQATT and CDR2 SNEGSKA (reference sequence). After removal of 6 bases from V and 5 bases from J, the junction contained 8 bases not matched to a gene. CDR3 length: 13 residues. Here the CDR3 reads CSAPRGLGETQYF. For the CDR3, the DNA is TGCAGTGCACCCAGGGGGCTAGGGGAGACCCAGTACTTC.

The V gene is TRBV4-1, the J gene TRBJ2-3; 11 nucleotides agree with TRBD1. Germline trimming cut 1 base from V and 5 bases from J; bases unmatched to any gene: 2. Germline CDR1 reads MGHRA; CDR2 reads YSYEKL. This CDR3 has 15 amino acids. The CDR3 loop reads CASSQGTGGLDTQYF. Here the CDR3 DNA reads TGCGCCAGCAGCCAAGGGACAGGGGGCCTAGATACGCAGTATTTT.

This clonotype was recorded a few times. This chain uses TRBV3-1 with TRBJ1-5; D unresolved. Germline V gene data show CDR1 as LGHDT and CDR2 as YNNKEL (reference sequence). The CDR3 totals 15 residues. Trimming shortened V by 1 base and J by 2 bases, and 9 bases separated the two germline ends. In DNA, the CDR3 is TGTGCCAGCAGCCAAGGGGGTGGGGGCAATCAGCCCCAGCATTTT. Its protein product is CASSQGGGGNQPQHF.

The rearrangement joins TRBV20-1 to TRBJ2-1; 10 nucleotides line up with TRBD1. The junction had 2 bases not matched to a gene; V was cut back by 6 bases and J by 0 bases. CDR3 length: 14 amino acids. Germline V gene data show CDR1 as DFQATT and CDR2 as SNEGSKA (reference sequence). CDR3 protein: CSAWDRGSYNEQFF. The DNA for the CDR3 is TGCAGTGCCTGGGACAGGGGCTCCTACAATGAGCAGTTCTTC.

V usage is TRBV12-3 or TRBV12-4 and J usage is TRBJ1-6, with D perhaps TRBD1 (5 bases). This CDR3 is 14 amino acids long. Deletions cut 6 bases from V and 15 bases from J, with 21 bases between. For the CDR3, the DNA is TGTGCCAGCAGCCAGGACATGAATCTCATATACCTCCACTTT. This translates into CASSQDMNLIYLHF.